This T cell receptor beta chain was captured by sequencing in a study of human T cells and chemical hapten exposure (dated by TCRdb to 2020 to 2023). Background on the whole study: For sensitization, 2% DPC in acetone was applied to an approximately 2 cm by approximately 2 cm area of upper inner arm skin. Alopecia areata with under or over 50% scalp involvement, alopecia totalis and alopecia universalis were represented in the patient cohort, which was mostly female. Around 29 alopecia patients provided blood for TCR sequencing at one to four time points (pre-sensitization, 2, 6 and 24 weeks). Patch testing was performed on the upper back with Finn chambers containing 0.01% DPC, and the patch tests were scored after 6 days according to International Contact Dermatitis Research Group standards. Patients additionally received weekly therapeutic DPC doses to the scalp throughout the approximately 24-week study period. The study tracked peripheral blood TCR repertoire changes in vivo during primary and secondary sensitization to the hapten diphenylcyclopropenone (DPC) in alopecia patients. Patient blood was sampled pre-sensitization (week 0) and at 2, 6 and about 24 weeks after DPC sensitization. Libraries were combined into a pool for sequencing, and differences in TCR yield between samples came mainly from small differences in library volumes within the pool. Paper-wide results and their limitations: Compared with pre-sensitization or healthy control sets, expanded TCRs formed significantly more large CDR3 similarity clusters, which is consistent with antigen-driven responses. Patch test score was positively correlated with the number of PT1 expanded TCRs, with significance at thresholds 8, 16 and 32 but not at 4. The number of TCRs above 1 in 1000 frequency did not change with DPC sensitization; there was no evidence of global repertoire structure alterations. Repeated subsampling changed both the strength of the expansion versus patch-test correlation and the threshold at which the correlation became significant. Because all patients had alopecia, a presumed autoimmune disease, the immune response of the patients might differ from that of healthy individuals.

Library method: RACE. TCRdb records NextSeq 500 as the sequencer. During library preparation, unique molecular identifiers were attached to individual cDNA molecules so that TCRs could be counted in a quantitative, reproducible way. Both TCR alpha and TCR beta chains were sequenced from each blood RNA sample. The original pipeline was this. Samples had a median of approximately 96,000 TCRs, with a range from 23,224 to 690,600. V, J and CDR3 annotation of the TCR reads was carried out using the Decombinator software suite. To make PS versus PT1 abundance plots, every sample was subsampled to the same number of TCRs (28,000). TCRs were defined as expanded if absent before sensitization and observed at least eight times at the 2-week time point. TCRdb reworked the public reads: Q25 trimming with fastp, MiXCR clone assembly, productive beta chains retained. Here each entry gathers all rows of one CDR3 protein and keeps the most common genes and DNA. Here the V and J calls rest on TCRdb's processing, not on the authors' analysis. The sample records about 400,000 distinct CDR3 sequences, about 6% of which are singletons. Around 6.1% of the sample belongs to the ten largest clones.

This clonotype showed up many times. No cognate antigen has been identified for it. No qualities accompany the bases; no much larger clone lies one base away. Interpreted using the paper, the time point label stands for: patch test 2, 6 weeks after DPC sensitization. The treatment or condition label for this specimen denotes: therapeutic diphenylcyclopropenone sensitization with weekly scalp DPC. Blood at each patch-test visit was drawn before the patch test was applied. Eligible patients were aged 18 to 70, diagnosed with alopecia, deemed suitable for DPC therapy, and excluded if pregnant. Unfractionated whole blood was collected in Tempus Blood RNA tubes, and total RNA was extracted from that blood. CDR1 and CDR2 are read off the germline V gene as MNHEY and SVGAGI. The cysteine opens and the phenylalanine closes a CDR3 of 14 amino acids. Solely the CDR3 DNA is kept, with 42 bases framed from the first base. Ends trimmed: V by 6 bases, J by 4 bases; bases unmatched to a gene: 4.

The V gene is TRBV6-5 and the J gene is TRBJ1-3; 9 bases in the middle match TRBD1. Sequencing used whole blood, obtained in connection with sensitization to the hapten diphenylcyclopropenone (DPC). This clonotype was obtained from a woman younger than 35 with alopecia areata. Some clones in this sample may be carry-over from other donors' samples. The DNA sequence is as follows: TGTGCCAGCAGACCGGGACAGGGAGGAAACACCATATATTTT. Its translation reads: CASRPGQGGNTIYF.